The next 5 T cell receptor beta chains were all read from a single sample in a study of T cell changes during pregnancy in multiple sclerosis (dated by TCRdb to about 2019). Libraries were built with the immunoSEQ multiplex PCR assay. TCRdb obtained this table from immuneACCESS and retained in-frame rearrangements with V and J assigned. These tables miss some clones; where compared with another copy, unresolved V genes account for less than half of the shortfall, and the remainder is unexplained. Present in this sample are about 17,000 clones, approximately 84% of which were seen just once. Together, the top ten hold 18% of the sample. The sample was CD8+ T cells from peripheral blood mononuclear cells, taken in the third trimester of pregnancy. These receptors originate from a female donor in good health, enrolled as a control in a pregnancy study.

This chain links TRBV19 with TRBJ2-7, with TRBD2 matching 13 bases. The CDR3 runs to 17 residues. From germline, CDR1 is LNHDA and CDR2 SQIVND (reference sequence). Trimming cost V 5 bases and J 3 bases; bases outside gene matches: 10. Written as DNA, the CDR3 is TGTGCCAGTAGTTCGAAGAGAGGGACTAGCGGGATCTACGAGCAGTACTTC. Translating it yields CASSSKRGTSGIYEQYF.

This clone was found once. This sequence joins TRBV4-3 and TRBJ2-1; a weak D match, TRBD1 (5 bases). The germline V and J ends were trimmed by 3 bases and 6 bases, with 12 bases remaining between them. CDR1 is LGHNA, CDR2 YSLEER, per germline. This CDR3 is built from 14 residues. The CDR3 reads CASSHLQAPNEQFF. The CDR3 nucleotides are TGCGCCAGCAGCCATCTACAGGCCCCCAATGAGCAGTTCTTC.

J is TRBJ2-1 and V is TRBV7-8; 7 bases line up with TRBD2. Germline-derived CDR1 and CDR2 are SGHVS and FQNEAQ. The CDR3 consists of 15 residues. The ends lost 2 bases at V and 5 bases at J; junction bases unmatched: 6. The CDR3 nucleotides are TGTGCCAGCAGCTTATTGCGGGAGAGGGACAATGAGCAGTTCTTC. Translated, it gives CASSLLRERDNEQFF.

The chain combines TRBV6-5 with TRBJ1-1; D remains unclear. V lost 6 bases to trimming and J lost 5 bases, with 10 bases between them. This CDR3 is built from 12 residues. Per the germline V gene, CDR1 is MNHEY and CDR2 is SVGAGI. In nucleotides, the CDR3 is TGTGCCAGCAGCCCGGGTGGGACTGAAGCTTTCTTT. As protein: CASSPGGTEAFF.

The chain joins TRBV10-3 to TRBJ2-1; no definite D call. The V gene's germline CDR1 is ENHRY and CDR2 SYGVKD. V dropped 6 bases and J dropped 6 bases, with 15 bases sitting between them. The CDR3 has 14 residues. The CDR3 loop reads CAISDSLEFNEQFF. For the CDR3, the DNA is TGTGCCATCAGCGACTCCCTAGAATTCAATGAGCAGTTCTTC.